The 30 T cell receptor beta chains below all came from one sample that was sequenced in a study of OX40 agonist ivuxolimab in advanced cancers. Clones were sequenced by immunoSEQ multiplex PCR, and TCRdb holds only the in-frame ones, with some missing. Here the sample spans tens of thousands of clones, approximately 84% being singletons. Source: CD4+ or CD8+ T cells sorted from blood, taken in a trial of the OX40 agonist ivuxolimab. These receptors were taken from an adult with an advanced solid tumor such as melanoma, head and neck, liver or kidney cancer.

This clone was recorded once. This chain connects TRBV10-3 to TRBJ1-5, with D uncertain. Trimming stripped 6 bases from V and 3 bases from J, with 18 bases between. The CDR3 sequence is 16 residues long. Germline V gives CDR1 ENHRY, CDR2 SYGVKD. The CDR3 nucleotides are TGTGCCATCAGGGCCGGGTTGTTAGGTCCCAATCAGCCCCAGCATTTT. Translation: CAIRAGLLGPNQPQHF.

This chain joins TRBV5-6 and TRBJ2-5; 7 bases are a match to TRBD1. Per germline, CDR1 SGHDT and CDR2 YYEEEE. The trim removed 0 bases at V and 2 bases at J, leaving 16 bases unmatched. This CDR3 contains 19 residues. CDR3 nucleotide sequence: TGTGCCAGCAGCTTGGTCACAGGGGCCCAACCGTTCTCACAAGAGACCCAGTACTTC. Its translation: CASSLVTGAQPFSQETQYF.

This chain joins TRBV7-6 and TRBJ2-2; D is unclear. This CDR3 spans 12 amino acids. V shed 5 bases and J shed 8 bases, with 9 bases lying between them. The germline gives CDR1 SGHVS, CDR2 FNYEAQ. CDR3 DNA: TGTGCCAGCAGCCCAGACGGGGGGGAGCTGTTTTTT. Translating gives CASSPDGGELFF.

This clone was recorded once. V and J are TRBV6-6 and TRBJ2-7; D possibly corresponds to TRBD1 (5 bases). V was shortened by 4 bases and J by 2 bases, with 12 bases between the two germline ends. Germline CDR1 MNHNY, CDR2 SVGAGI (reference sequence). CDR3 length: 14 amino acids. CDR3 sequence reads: CASSSQDTTYEQYF. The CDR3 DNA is TGTGCCAGCAGTTCCCAGGACACCACCTACGAGCAGTACTTC.

The CDR3 DNA reads as TGTGCCAGCAGCTTGGAAGGGGACACTGAAGCTTTCTTT. It is translated as CASSLEGDTEAFF. The chain couples TRBV13 to TRBJ1-1; tentative D call: TRBD1 (5 bases). CDR3 length: 13 amino acids. Trimming stripped 3 bases from V and 3 bases from J, with 8 bases between. Germline values: CDR1 PRHDT, CDR2 FYEKMQ (reference sequence).

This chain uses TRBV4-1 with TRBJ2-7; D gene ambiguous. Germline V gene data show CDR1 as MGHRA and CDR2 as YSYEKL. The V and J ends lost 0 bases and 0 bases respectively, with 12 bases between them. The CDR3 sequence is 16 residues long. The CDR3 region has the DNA TGCGCCAGCAGCCAAGAATGGAGCTACCCCTCCTACGAGCAGTACTTC. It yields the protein CASSQEWSYPSYEQYF.

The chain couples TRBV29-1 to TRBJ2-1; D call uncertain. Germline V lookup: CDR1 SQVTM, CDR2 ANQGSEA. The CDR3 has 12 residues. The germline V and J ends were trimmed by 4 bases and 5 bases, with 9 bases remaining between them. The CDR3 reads CSVGPPDNEQFF. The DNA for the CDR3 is TGCAGCGTTGGGCCTCCCGACAATGAGCAGTTCTTC.

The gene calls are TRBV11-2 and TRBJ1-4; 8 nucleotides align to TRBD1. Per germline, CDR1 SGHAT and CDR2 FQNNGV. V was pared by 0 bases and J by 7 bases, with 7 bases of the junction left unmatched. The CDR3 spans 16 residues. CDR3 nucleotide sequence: TGTGCCAGCAGCTTAGATGACCCAGGGGGCAGTGAAAAACTGTTTTTT. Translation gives CASSLDDPGGSEKLFF.

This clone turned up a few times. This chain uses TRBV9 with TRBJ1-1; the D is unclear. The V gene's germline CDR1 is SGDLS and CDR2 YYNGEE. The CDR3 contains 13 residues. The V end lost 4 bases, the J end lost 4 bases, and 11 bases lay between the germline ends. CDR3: CASSREGPTEAFF. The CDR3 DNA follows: TGTGCCAGCAGCAGGGAGGGTCCCACTGAAGCTTTCTTT.

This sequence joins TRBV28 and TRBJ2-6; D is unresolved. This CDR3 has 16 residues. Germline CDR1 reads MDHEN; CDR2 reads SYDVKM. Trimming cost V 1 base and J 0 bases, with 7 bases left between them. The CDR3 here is CASSLSKYSGANVLTF. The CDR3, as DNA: TGTGCCAGCAGTTTATCTAAGTACTCTGGGGCCAACGTCCTGACTTTC.

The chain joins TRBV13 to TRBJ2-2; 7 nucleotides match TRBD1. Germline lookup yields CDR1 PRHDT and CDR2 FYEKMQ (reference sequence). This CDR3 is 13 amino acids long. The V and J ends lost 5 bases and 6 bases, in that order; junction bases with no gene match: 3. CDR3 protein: CASSLQGSGELFF. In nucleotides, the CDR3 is TGTGCCAGCAGCCTACAGGGGTCCGGGGAGCTGTTTTTT.

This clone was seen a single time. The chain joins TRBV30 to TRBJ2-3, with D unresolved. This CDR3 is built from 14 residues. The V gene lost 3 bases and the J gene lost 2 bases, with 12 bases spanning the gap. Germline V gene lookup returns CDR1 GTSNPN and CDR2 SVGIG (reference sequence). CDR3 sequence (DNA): TGTGCCTGGAGCCCAGAGCTACACACAGATACGCAGTATTTT. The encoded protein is CAWSPELHTDTQYF.

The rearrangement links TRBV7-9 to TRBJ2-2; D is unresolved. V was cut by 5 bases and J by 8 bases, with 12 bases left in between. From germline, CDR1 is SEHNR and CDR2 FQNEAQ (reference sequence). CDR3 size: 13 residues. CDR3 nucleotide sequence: TGTGCCAGCAGCCAGAAAGGCTTAGGGGAGCTGTTTTTT. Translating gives CASSQKGLGELFF.

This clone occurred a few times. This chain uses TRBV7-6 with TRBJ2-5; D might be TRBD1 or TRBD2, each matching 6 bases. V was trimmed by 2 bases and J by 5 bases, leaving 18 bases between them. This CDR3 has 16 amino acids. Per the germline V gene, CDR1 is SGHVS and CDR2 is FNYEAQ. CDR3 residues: CASSLRGARVRETQYF. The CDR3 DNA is TGTGCCAGCAGCTTAAGGGGGGCCAGGGTCAGGGAGACCCAGTACTTC. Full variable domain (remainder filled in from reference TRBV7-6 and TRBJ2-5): GAGVSQSPRYKVTKRGQDVALRCDPISGHVSLYWYRQALGQGPEFLTYFNYEAQQDKSGLPNDRFSAERPEGSISTLTIQRTEQRDSAMYRCASSLRGARVRETQYFGPGTRLLVL.

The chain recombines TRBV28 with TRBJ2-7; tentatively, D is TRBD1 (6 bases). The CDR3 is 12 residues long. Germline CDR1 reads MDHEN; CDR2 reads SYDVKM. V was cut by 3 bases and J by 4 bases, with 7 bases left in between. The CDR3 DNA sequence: TGTGCCAGCAGTTTTAGGGGGTACGAGCAGTACTTC. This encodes CASSFRGYEQYF.

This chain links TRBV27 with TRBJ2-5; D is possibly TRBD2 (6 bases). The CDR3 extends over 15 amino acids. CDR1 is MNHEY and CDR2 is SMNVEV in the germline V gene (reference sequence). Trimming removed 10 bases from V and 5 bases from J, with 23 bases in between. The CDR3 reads CATNPVPGVGETQYF. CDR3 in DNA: TGTGCCACCAATCCCGTACCGGGAGTGGGGGAGACCCAGTACTTC.

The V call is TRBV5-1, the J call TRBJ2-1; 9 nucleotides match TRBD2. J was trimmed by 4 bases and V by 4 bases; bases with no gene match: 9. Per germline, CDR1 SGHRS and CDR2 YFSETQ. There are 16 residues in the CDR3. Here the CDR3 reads CASSAWRGGTYNEQFF. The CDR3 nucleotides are TGCGCCAGCAGCGCCTGGCGGGGGGGAACATACAATGAGCAGTTCTTC.

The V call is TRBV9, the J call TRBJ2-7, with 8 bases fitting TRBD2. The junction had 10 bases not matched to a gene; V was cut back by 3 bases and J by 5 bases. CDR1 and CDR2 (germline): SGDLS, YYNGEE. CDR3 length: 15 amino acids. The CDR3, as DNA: TGTGCCAGCAGCGCACAGGAAACAGCGGGAGACGAGCAGTACTTC. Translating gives CASSAQETAGDEQYF.

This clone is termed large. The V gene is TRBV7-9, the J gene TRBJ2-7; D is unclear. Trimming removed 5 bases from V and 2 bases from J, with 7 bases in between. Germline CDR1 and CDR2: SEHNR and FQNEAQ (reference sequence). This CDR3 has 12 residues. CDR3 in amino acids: CASSEAPYEQYF. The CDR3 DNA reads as TGTGCCAGCAGCGAAGCACCCTACGAGCAGTACTTC.

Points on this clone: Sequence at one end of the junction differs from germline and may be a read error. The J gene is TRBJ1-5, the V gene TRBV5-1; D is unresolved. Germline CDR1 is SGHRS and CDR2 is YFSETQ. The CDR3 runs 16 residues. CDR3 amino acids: CVSSRYPGNPNQPQHF. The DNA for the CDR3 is TGCGTCAGCAGCCGATACCCGGGCAACCCCAATCAGCCCCAGCATTTT.

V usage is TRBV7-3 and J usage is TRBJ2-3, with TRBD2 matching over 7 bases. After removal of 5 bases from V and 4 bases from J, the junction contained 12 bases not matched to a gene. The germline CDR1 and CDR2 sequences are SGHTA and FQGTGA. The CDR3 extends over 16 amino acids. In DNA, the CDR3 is TGTGCCAGCAGCGATCCAGGGCGGGGGAATGCAGATACGCAGTATTTT. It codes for CASSDPGRGNADTQYF.

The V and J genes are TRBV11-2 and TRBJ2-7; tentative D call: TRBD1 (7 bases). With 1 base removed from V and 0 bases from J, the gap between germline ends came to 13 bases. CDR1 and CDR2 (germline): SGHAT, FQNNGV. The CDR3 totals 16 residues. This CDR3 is CASSLGGDSSSYEQYF. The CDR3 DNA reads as TGTGCCAGCAGCTTAGGGGGGGACAGTAGCTCCTACGAGCAGTACTTC.

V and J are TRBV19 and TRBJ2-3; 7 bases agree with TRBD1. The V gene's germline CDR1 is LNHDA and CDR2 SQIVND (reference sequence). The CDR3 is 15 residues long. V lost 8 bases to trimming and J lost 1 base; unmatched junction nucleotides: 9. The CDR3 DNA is TGTGCCAGTGGCCCATGGCAGGGGGGCACAGATACGCAGTATTTT. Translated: CASGPWQGGTDTQYF.

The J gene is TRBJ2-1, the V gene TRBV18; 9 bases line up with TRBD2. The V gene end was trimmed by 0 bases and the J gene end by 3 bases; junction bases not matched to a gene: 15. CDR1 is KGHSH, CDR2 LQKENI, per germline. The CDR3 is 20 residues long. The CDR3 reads CASSPPTGAVAGVRYNEQFF. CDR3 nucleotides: TGTGCCAGCTCACCACCGACGGGGGCAGTAGCGGGAGTTCGCTACAATGAGCAGTTCTTC.

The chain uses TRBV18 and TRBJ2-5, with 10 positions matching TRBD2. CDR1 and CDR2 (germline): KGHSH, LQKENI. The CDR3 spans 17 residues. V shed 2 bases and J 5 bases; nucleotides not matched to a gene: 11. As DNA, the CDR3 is TGTGCCAGCTCACCAGTTGGTCTAGCGGGGGAGTTGGAGACCCAGTACTTC. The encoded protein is CASSPVGLAGELETQYF.

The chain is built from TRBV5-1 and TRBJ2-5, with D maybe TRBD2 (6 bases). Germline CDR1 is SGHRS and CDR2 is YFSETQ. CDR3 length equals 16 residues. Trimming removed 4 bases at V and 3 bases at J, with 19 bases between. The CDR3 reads CASSIKGWDWEETQYF. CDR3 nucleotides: TGCGCCAGCAGCATAAAGGGGTGGGACTGGGAAGAGACCCAGTACTTC.

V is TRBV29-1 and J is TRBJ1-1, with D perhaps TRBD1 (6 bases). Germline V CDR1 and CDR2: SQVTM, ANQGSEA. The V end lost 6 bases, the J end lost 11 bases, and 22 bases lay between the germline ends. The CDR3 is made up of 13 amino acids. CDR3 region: CSVATGASVDAFF. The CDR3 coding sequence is TGCAGCGTGGCGACAGGAGCCTCGGTCGATGCTTTCTTT.

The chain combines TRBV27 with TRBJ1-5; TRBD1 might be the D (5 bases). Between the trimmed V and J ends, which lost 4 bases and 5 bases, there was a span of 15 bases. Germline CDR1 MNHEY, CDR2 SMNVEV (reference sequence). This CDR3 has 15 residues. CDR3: CASSYSLGADQPQHF. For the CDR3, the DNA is TGTGCCAGCAGTTACTCTTTAGGGGCGGATCAGCCCCAGCATTTT.

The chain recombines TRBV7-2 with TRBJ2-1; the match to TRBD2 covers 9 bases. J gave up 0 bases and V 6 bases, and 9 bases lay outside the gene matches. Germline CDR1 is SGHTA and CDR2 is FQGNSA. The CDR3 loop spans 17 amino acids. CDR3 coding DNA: TGTGCCAGCAGTATTTCTAGCGGGGTAATCTCCTACAATGAGCAGTTCTTC. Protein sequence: CASSISSGVISYNEQFF.

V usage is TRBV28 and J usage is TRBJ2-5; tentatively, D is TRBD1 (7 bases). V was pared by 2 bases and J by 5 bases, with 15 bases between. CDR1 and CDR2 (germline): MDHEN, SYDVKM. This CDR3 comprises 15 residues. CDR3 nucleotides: TGTGCCAGCAGTTTAGGCAGGGGGGCTTCGGAGACCCAGTACTTC. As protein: CASSLGRGASETQYF.